The clone carrying this T cell receptor (beta chain) was seen only a few times. The germline V gene encodes CDR1 SEHNR and CDR2 FQNEAQ (reference sequence). The CDR3 covers 14 residues. Trimming cost V 4 bases and J 6 bases, with 13 bases left between them. The sample originates from a study of radiotherapy plus CTLA-4 blockade in lung cancer. Across the whole study: Of all patients, 15% to 20% responded objectively and approximately 31% showed disease control.

Sequenced by immunoSEQ multiplex PCR; TCRdb stores in-frame clones only, minus some. The repertoire consists of some 64,000 clones, with approximately 75% occurring once and the leading ten covering approximately 4%. The TCR was taken from a human donor with non-small cell lung cancer who had a complete response to radiotherapy plus ipilimumab. Source: peripheral blood, taken from a patient treated with radiotherapy plus ipilimumab. The V call is TRBV7-9, the J call TRBJ2-1, with D perhaps TRBD2 (5 bases). The DNA for the CDR3 is TGTGCCAGCAGCTCATCCGGGATCATCAATGAGCAGTTCTTC. The encoded protein is CASSSSGIINEQFF.